This is a list of T cell receptor beta chains from one sample in a study of blood T cell repertoires in COVID-19. Profiling relied on immunoSEQ multiplex PCR, and the TCRdb table lists in-frame clones only, not all of them. Among over 45,000 clones listed, approximately 89% were seen once. Sequencing was performed on peripheral blood. Every receptor here comes from an elderly woman with acute or convalescent COVID-19. The CDR3 runs from the conserved cysteine through the conserved F or W. Fields, in order: V gene, J gene, clone size, D gene, CDR3 DNA, CDR3 protein. A D gene is named only where the DNA matches it firmly. Size is stated for part of the rows, as once, few or many counts, or as a class when the clone is expanded.

TRBV6-5	TRBJ1-1	NA	NA	TGTGCCAGCAGTCAGCGGCTTGAAGCTTTCTTT	CASSQRLEAFF
TRBV11-1	TRBJ1-1	NA	NA	TGTGCCAGCAGCTTAGAGGGGATAAGCACTGAAGCTTTCTTT	CASSLEGISTEAFF
TRBV10-1	TRBJ1-2	NA	TRBD1	TGCGCCAGCAGCCCCACAGGGGCCAACTTCGTTGATGGCTACACCTTC	CASSPTGANFVDGYTF
TRBV3-1/TRBV3-2	TRBJ1-1	NA	NA	TGTGCCAGCAGCCAAGGTTCCAGGGTAAACACTGAAGCTTTCTTT	CASSQGSRVNTEAFF
TRBV6-5	TRBJ2-2	NA	TRBD2	TGTGCCAGCACCGACGGCGGGGGGAACACCGGGGAGCTGTTTTTT	CASTDGGGNTGELFF
TRBV4-2	TRBJ2-3	few	TRBD2	TGTGCCAGCAGCCAAGATTATCTAGCGGGGGGGACAGATACGCAGTATTTT	CASSQDYLAGGTDTQYF
TRBV5-4	TRBJ2-5	NA	NA	TGTGCCAGCAGCTTTGGGGGCCGAGAGACCCAGTACTTC	CASSFGGRETQYF
TRBV5-1	TRBJ2-2	NA	TRBD1	TGCGCCAGCAGCTTTACAGGGGCTAGGAACACCGGGGAGCTGTTTTTT	CASSFTGARNTGELFF
TRBV2	TRBJ2-7	NA	TRBD1	TGTGCCAGCAATCTCAGGGGGCCGGGGTACGAGCAGTACTTC	CASNLRGPGYEQYF
TRBV28	TRBJ1-6	NA	NA	TGTGCCAGCAGGCAACAGGACGGTAATTCACCCCTCCACTTT	CASRQQDGNSPLHF
TRBV5-1	TRBJ1-2	NA	NA	TGCGCCAGCAGCTTGGGGCCGACAGAAAACTATGGCTACACCTTC	CASSLGPTENYGYTF
TRBV27	TRBJ2-2	NA	NA	TGTGCCAGCAGTAGAGACACAAACACCGGGGAGCTGTTTTTT	CASSRDTNTGELFF
TRBV6-6	TRBJ2-3	once	NA	TGTGCCAGCAGTTACGGGCCCTTATCAGATACGCAGTATTTT	CASSYGPLSDTQYF
TRBV29-1	TRBJ1-2	NA	NA	TGCAGCGTTGGACCGTGGGGGGATGGCTACACCTTC	CSVGPWGDGYTF
TRBV12-3/TRBV12-4	TRBJ2-2	NA	NA	TGTGCCAGCAGTCAAGGGGTCGGCCGGCTGTTTTTT	CASSQGVGRLFF
TRBV2	TRBJ2-1	NA	TRBD1	TGTGCCAGCACTCAAAACTTCGGGACAGTTTCCTACAATGAGCAGTTCTTC	CASTQNFGTVSYNEQFF
TRBV3-1/TRBV3-2	TRBJ2-3	NA	NA	TGTGCCAGCAGCCAAGATCGGGGGGCAGTCGCAGATACGCAGTATTTT	CASSQDRGAVADTQYF
TRBV19	TRBJ2-2	NA	NA	TGTGCCAGTAGTATAGAACCAACAAGCACCGGGGAGCTGTTTTTT	CASSIEPTSTGELFF
TRBV11-2	TRBJ2-5	NA	NA	TGTGCCAGCAGCCAAAGACGGAGAGAGACCCAGTACTTC	CASSQRRRETQYF
TRBV5-1	TRBJ2-1	NA	TRBD2	TGCGCCAGCAGCCCTCGGGCAGCGGGAGGGACAAACAATGAGCAGTTCTTC	CASSPRAAGGTNNEQFF
TRBV5-4	TRBJ2-1	NA	NA	TGTGCCAGCAGCCCCCGGGCGTCCATCGGGGACAATGAGCAGTTCTTC	CASSPRASIGDNEQFF
TRBV15	TRBJ2-5	NA	TRBD2	TGTGCCACCAGCAGGGAGCGGGGGCCGGAGACCCAGTACTTC	CATSRERGPETQYF
TRBV6-4	TRBJ2-1	NA	NA	TGTGCCAGCAGTGGGGAGGCCCTCAATAGTGAGCAGTTCTTC	CASSGEALNSEQFF
TRBV12-3/TRBV12-4	TRBJ2-5	NA	NA	TGTGCCAGCAGTTTCGGGGAAGAGACCCAGTACTTC	CASSFGEETQYF
TRBV5-1	TRBJ2-3	NA	TRBD2	TGCGCCAGCAGCCCCAGACTAGCGGGGCCGACAGATACGCAGTATTTT	CASSPRLAGPTDTQYF
TRBV2	TRBJ2-4	NA	TRBD2	TGTGCCAGCAGCGGCGTAGCGGGGGTTAGAAACATTCAGTACTTC	CASSGVAGVRNIQYF
TRBV3-1/TRBV3-2	TRBJ1-6	NA	NA	TGTGCCAGCAGCCAAGCTACAGCTAATTCACCCCTCCACTTT	CASSQATANSPLHF
TRBV4-2	TRBJ2-3	once	NA	TGTGCCAGCAGCCTAATGGGCGGGGATACGCAGTATTTT	CASSLMGGDTQYF
TRBV29-1	TRBJ1-1	NA	TRBD1	TGCAGCGTTTCGGGACAGGGTAACACTGAAGCTTTCTTT	CSVSGQGNTEAFF
TRBV28	TRBJ1-6	NA	TRBD1	TGTGCCAGCAGCCACCGGGACAGGGGGCGGAATTCACCCCTCCACTTT	CASSHRDRGRNSPLHF
TRBV29-1	TRBJ2-5	NA	NA	TGCAGCGTGCGCAGGGCCGATATGGAGACCCAGTACTTC	CSVRRADMETQYF
TRBV5-4	TRBJ2-2	NA	NA	TGTGCCAGCAGCCTAGGGGGTCTCACCGGGGAGCTGTTTTTT	CASSLGGLTGELFF
TRBV2	TRBJ1-2	NA	TRBD1	TGTGCCAGCAGCTCGACAGGGGGGGATGGCTACACCTTC	CASSSTGGDGYTF
TRBV9	TRBJ2-5	NA	NA	TGTGCCAGCAGCGTAGAGGGGCCAGGAGAGACCCAGTACTTC	CASSVEGPGETQYF
TRBV19	TRBJ2-5	NA	TRBD2	TGTGCCAGTAGTATAAGAGGGACTACCTTCCGAAAGACCCAGTACTTC	CASSIRGTTFRKTQYF
TRBV19	TRBJ1-5	NA	TRBD1	TGTGCCAGTAGTATAGTATGGGGAGGGACAGGGGACCAGCCCCAGCATTTT	CASSIVWGGTGDQPQHF
TRBV28	TRBJ1-2	NA	TRBD1	TGTGCCAGCACCCAGGGGGGAAGGTATGGCTACACCTTC	CASTQGGRYGYTF
TRBV10-3	TRBJ2-1	NA	TRBD2	TGTGCCATCAGTGTGGGGCTAGCGGGGAATAATGAGCAGTTCTTC	CAISVGLAGNNEQFF
TRBV5-1	TRBJ2-1	once	NA	TGCGCCAGCAGCTTGGCAACAGTTAATGAGCAGTTCTTC	CASSLATVNEQFF
TRBV7-9	TRBJ1-2	NA	NA	TGTGCCAGCAGCTTAGGGGGCTTGGACTATGGCTACACCTTC	CASSLGGLDYGYTF
TRBV11-2	TRBJ1-2	NA	TRBD1	TGTGCCAGCAGCCGCATGGGACAGGAGTACGGCTACACCTTC	CASSRMGQEYGYTF
TRBV19	TRBJ2-2	NA	NA	TGTGCCAGTAGCCCACAAGTTGTAACCGGGGAGCTGTTTTTT	CASSPQVVTGELFF